These T cell receptor beta chains were read from a single sample in a study of a mutant IDH1 vaccine in newly diagnosed glioma. No antigen has been identified for these receptors. Method: immunoSEQ multiplex PCR; TCRdb's copy keeps in-frame clones and lacks some. Counted here are roughly 25,000 clones, over 80% occurring once; the ten biggest clones make up around 29%. The sequences come from PBMCs, collected from a glioma patient whose treatment included an IDH1 peptide vaccine. The receptors here all came from a man younger than 45 with glioma. The CDR3 runs from the conserved cysteine through the conserved F or W. Clone size is given for some rows only: seen once, a few or many times, or a class if the clone is expanded.

19 | TRBV5-4 | . | CASSSGTSGHISEINEQFF
13 | TRBV7-8 | . | CASEGEGQETQYF
13 | TRBV25-1 | . | CASSVRKGNEQFF
15 | TRBV10-3 | . | CAISEPTVGRYEQYF
14 | TRBV18 | . | CASSPWGRPYEQYF
11 | TRBV20-1 | . | CSASYDYGYTF
11 | TRBV19 | . | CASSMGYEQYF
15 | TRBV2 | . | CASSEGQGGTYEQYF
15 | TRBV5-1 | . | CASSLGGARNQPQHF
14 | TRBV6-5 | . | CASSSGQSGGPQHF
15 | TRBV10-3 | . | CAISESAAADQPQHF
14 | TRBV19 | few | CASSKPGLGETQYF
14 | TRBV4-1 | . | CASSQLTGTYGYTF